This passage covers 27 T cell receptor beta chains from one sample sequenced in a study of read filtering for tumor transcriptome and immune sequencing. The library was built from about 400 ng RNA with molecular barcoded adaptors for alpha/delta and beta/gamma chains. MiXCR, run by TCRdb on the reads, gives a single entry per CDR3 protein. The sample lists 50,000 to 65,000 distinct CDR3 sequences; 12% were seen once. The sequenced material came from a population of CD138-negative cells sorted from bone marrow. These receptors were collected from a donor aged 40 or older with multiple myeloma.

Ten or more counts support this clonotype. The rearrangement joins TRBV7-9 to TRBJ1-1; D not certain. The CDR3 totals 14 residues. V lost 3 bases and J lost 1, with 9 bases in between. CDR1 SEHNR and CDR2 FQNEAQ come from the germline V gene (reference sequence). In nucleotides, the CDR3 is TGTGCCAGCAGCTTTAACCCCCCGAACACTGAAGCTTTCTTT. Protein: CASSFNPPNTEAFF.

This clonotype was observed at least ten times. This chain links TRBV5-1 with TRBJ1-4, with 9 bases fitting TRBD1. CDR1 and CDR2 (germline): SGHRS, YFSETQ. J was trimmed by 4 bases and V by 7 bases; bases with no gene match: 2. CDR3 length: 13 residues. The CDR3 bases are TGCGCCAGCGGGACAGGGAATAATGAAAAACTGTTTTTT. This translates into CASGTGNNEKLFF.

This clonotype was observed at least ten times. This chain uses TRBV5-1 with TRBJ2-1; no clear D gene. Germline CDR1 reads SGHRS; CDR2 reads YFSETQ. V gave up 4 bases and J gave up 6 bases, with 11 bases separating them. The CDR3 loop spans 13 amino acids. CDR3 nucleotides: TGCGCCAGCAGCATTGGGTACTCCAATGAGCAGTTCTTC. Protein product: CASSIGYSNEQFF.

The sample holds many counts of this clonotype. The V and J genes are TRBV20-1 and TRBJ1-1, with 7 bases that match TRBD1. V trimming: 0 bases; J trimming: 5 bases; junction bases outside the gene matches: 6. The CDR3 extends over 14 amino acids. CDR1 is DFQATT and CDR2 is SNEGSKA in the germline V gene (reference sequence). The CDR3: CSARDLNRGTEAFF. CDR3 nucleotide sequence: TGCAGTGCTAGAGATTTGAACAGGGGAACTGAAGCTTTCTTT.

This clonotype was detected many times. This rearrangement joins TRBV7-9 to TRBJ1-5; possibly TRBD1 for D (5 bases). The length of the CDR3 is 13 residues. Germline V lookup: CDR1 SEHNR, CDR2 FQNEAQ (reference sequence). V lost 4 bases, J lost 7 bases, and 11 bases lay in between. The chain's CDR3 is CASSSGGSQPQHF. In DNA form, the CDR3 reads TGTGCCAGCAGCTCTGGGGGAAGCCAGCCCCAGCATTTT. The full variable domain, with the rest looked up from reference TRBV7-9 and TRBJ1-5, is DTGVSQNPRHKITKRGQNVTFRCDPISEHNRLYWYRQTLGQGPEFLTYFQNEAQLEKSRLLSDRFSAERPKGSFSTLEIQRTEQGDSAMYLCASSSGGSQPQHFGDGTRLSIL.

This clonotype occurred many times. In DNA, the CDR3 is TGTGCCAGCAGCTTAGCAGGGGTTAATTATTACAATGAGCAGTTCTTC. Encoded protein: CASSLAGVNYYNEQFF. This chain joins TRBV5-4 and TRBJ2-1, with TRBD1 as a possible D gene (6 bases). Germline V lookup: CDR1 SGHNT, CDR2 YYREEE (reference sequence). CDR3 length: 16 amino acids. The V end lost 2 bases, the J end lost 4 bases, and 16 bases lay between the germline ends.

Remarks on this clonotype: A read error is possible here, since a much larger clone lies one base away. In DNA form, the CDR3 reads TGCGTCAGCAGCTTAAAACAGGGAATCTATGGCTACACCTTC. It specifies CVSSLKQGIYGYTF. The rearrangement joins TRBV5-1 to TRBJ1-2; D is possibly TRBD1 (6 bases). The CDR3 is made up of 14 amino acids. Germline CDR1 reads SGHRS; CDR2 reads YFSETQ.

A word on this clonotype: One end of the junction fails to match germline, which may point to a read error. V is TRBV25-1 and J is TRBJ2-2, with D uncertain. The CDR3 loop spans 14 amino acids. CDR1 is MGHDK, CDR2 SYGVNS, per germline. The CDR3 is CASSEPRNTWELFF. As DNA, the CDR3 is TGTGCCAGCAGCGAACCGAGGAACACCTGGGAGCTGTTTTTT.

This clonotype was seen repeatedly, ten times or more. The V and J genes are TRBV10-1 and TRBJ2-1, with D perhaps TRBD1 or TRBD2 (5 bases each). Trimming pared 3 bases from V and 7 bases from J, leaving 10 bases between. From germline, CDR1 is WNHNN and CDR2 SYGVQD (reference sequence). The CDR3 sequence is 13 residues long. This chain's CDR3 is CASSDPWGNEQFF. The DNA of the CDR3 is TGCGCCAGCAGTGACCCTTGGGGGAATGAGCAGTTCTTC.

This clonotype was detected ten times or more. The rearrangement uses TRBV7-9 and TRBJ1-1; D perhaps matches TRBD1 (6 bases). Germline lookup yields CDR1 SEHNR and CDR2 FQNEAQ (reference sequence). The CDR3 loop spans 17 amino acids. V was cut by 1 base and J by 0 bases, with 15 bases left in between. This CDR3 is CASSLVRGAGMNTEAFF. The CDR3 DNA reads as TGTGCCAGCAGCTTAGTCAGGGGCGCGGGGATGAACACTGAAGCTTTCTTT.

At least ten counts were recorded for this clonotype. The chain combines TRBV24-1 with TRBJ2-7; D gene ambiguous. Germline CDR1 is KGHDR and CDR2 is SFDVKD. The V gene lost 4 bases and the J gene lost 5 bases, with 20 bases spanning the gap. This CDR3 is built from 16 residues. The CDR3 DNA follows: TGTGCCACCAGTGACCCTGGACGGACGGCTGGCCACGAGCAGTACTTC. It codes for CATSDPGRTAGHEQYF.

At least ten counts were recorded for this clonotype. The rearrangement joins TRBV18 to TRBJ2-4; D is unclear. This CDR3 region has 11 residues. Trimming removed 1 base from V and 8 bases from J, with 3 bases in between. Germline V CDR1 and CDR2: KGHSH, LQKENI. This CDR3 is CASSPRDIQYF. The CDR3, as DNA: TGTGCCAGCTCACCACGAGACATTCAGTACTTC.

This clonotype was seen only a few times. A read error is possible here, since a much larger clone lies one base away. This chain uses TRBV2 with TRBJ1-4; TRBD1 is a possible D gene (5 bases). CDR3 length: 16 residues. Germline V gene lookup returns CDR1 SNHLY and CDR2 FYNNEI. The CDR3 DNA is TGTGCCAGCAGCCGAATGAAAGGGGACTTTGGGGAAAGACTGTTTTTT. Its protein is CASSRMKGDFGERLFF. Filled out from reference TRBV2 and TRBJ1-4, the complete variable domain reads EPEVTQTPSHQVTQMGQEVILRCVPISNHLYFYWYRQILGQKVEFLVSFYNNEISEKSEIFDDQFSVERPDGSNFTLKIRSTKLEDSAMYFCASSRMKGDFGERLFFGSGTQLSVL.

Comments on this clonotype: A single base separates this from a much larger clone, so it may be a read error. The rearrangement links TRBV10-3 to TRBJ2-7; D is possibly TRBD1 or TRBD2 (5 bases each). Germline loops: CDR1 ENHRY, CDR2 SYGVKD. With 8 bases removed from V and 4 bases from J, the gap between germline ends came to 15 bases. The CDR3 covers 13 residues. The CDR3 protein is CAIGVGTGYEQYF. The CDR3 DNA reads TGTGCCATCGGTGTGGGGACCGGTTACGAGCAGTACTTC.

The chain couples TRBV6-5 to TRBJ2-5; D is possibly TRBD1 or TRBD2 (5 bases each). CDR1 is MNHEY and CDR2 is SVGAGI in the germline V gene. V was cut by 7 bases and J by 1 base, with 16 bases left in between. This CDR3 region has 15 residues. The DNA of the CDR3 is TGTGCCAGCAAACGACGCCCGGGGCCCCAAGAGACCCAGTACTTC. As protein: CASKRRPGPQETQYF.

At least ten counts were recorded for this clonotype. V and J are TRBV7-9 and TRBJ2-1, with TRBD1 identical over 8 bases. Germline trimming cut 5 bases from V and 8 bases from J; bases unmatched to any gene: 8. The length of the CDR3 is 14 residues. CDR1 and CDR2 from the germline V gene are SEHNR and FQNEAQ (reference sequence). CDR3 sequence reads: CASSQYQGADEQFF. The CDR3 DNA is TGTGCCAGCAGCCAATATCAGGGGGCGGATGAGCAGTTCTTC.

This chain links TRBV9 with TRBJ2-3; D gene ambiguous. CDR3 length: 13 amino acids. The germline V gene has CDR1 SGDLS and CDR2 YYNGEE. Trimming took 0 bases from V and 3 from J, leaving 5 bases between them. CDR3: CASSVAETDTQYF. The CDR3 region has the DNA TGTGCCAGCAGCGTAGCCGAGACAGATACGCAGTATTTT.

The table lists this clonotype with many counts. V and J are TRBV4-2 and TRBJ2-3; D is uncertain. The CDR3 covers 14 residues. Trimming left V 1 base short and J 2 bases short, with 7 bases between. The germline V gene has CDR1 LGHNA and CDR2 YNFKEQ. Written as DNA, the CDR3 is TGTGCCAGCAGCCAAGGCCAGCTCACAGATACGCAGTATTTT. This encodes CASSQGQLTDTQYF.

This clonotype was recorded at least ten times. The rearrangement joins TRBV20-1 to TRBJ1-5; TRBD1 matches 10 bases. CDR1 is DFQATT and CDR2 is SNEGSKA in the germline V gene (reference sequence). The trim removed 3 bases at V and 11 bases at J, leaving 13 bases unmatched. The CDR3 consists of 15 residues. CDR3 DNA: TGCAGTGCTAGGAACCCAGGACAGGGGGAAAAGACCCAGCATTTT. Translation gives CSARNPGQGEKTQHF.

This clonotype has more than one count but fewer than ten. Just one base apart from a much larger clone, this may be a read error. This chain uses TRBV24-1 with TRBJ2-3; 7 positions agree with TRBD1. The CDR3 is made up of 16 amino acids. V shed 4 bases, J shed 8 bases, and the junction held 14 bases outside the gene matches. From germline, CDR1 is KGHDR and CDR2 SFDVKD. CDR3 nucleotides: TGTGCCACCAGTGAGTTTGTAGGGGGCGGTTTGGTTACGCAGTATTTT. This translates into CATSEFVGGGLVTQYF.

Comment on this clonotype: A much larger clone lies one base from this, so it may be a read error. CDR3 coding DNA: TGTGCCAGCAGGCGGGGAGGGGGGAACACTGAAACTTTCTTT. Translation gives CASRRGGGNTETFF. This chain uses TRBV12-3 or TRBV12-4 with TRBJ1-1, with D possibly TRBD1 on 6 matching bases. The CDR3 contains 14 residues.

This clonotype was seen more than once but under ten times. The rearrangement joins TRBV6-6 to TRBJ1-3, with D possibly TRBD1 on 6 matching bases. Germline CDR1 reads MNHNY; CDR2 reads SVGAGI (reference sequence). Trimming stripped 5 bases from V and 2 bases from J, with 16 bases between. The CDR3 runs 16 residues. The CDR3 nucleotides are TGTGCCAGCAGTCCCCAAGACCAGGGGACTGGAAACACCATATATTTT. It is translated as CASSPQDQGTGNTIYF.

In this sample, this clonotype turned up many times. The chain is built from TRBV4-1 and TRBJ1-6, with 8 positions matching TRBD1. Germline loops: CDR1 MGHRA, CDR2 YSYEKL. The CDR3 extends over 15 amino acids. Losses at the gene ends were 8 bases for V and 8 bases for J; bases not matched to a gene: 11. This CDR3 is CASGSTGTGDSPLHF. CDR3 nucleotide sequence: TGCGCCAGCGGATCTACCGGGACAGGTGATTCACCCCTCCACTTT.

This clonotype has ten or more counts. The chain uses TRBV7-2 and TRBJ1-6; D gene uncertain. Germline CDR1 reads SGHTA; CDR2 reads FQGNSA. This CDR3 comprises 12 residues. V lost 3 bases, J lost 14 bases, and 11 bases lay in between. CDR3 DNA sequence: TGTGCCAGCAGCTTCGGACGGAAAACCCTCCACTTT. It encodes CASSFGRKTLHF.

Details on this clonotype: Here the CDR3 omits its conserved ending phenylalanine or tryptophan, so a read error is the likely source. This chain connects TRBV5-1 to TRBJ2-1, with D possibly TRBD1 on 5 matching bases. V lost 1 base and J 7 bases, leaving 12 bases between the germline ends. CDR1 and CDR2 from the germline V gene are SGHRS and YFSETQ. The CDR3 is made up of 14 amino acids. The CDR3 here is CASSLCGAGNEQFS. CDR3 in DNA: TGCGCCAGCAGCTTGTGTGGGGCTGGGAATGAGCAGTTCTCC.

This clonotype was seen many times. This CDR3 reads CASRRQAAGELFF. The DNA of the CDR3 is TGTGCCAGCAGAAGACAGGCCGCCGGGGAGCTGTTTTTT. The V call is TRBV27, the J call TRBJ2-2; possible D gene TRBD1, 6 bases. The length of the CDR3 is 13 residues. Germline CDR1 MNHEY, CDR2 SMNVEV (reference sequence). Trimming pared 6 bases from V and 6 bases from J, leaving 11 bases between.

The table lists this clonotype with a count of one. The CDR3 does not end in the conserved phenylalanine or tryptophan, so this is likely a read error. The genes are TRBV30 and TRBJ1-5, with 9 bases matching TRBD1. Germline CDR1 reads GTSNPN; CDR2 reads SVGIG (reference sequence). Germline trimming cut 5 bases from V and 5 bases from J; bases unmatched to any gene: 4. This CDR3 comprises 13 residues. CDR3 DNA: TGTGCCTGGGGGACAGGGCAGGATCAGCCCCAGCATTTG. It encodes CAWGTGQDQPQHL.